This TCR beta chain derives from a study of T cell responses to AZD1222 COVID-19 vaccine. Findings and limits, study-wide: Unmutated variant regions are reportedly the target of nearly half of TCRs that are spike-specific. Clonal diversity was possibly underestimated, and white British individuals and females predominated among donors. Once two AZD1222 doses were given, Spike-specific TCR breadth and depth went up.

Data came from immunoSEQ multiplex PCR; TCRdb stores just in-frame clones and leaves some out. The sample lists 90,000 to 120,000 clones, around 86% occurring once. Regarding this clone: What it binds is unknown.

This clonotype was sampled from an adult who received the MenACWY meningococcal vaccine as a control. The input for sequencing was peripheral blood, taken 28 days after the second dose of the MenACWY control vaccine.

The CDR3 region is CASSGGGPLQETQYF. In DNA, the CDR3 is TGTGCCAGCAGCGGTGGGGGACCACTCCAAGAGACCCAGTACTTC. The V call is TRBV9, the J call TRBJ2-5, with D perhaps TRBD1 or TRBD2 (5 bases each). This CDR3 is built from 15 residues. The V end lost 3 bases, the J end lost 1 base, and 13 bases lay between the germline ends. The germline CDR1 and CDR2 sequences are SGDLS and YYNGEE.